Here is one T cell receptor (beta chain) with its context. The antigen remains unidentified. This sample stems from a study of OX40 agonist ivuxolimab in advanced cancers. Study details: Subjects had a mean age of about 60 years, with a range of roughly 23 to 79; 82.7% were male. One hepatocellular carcinoma and a couple of cutaneous melanoma patients partially responded.

Study results and limitations: Among the lowest peripheral clonal expansion occurred in 0.1-3.0 mg/kg partial responders.

Produced via immunoSEQ multiplex PCR; TCRdb's table is partial and in-frame only. The table has tens of thousands of clones, 75% to 90% seen once. The CDR3 is made up of 16 amino acids. Germline V gene sequence: CDR1 LNHNV, CDR2 YYDKDF (reference sequence). V was shortened by 0 bases and J by 3 bases, with 15 bases between the two germline ends. The specimen was CD4+ or CD8+ T cells sorted from blood, collected in a trial of the OX40 agonist ivuxolimab. The source is an adult with an advanced solid tumor such as melanoma, head and neck, liver or kidney cancer. J is TRBJ2-7 and V is TRBV15; tentatively, D is TRBD1 (6 bases). The CDR3 nucleotides are TGTGCCACCAGCAGAGAAGGGACACGGGCCGACTACGAGCAGTACTTC. This gives the protein CATSREGTRADYEQYF.